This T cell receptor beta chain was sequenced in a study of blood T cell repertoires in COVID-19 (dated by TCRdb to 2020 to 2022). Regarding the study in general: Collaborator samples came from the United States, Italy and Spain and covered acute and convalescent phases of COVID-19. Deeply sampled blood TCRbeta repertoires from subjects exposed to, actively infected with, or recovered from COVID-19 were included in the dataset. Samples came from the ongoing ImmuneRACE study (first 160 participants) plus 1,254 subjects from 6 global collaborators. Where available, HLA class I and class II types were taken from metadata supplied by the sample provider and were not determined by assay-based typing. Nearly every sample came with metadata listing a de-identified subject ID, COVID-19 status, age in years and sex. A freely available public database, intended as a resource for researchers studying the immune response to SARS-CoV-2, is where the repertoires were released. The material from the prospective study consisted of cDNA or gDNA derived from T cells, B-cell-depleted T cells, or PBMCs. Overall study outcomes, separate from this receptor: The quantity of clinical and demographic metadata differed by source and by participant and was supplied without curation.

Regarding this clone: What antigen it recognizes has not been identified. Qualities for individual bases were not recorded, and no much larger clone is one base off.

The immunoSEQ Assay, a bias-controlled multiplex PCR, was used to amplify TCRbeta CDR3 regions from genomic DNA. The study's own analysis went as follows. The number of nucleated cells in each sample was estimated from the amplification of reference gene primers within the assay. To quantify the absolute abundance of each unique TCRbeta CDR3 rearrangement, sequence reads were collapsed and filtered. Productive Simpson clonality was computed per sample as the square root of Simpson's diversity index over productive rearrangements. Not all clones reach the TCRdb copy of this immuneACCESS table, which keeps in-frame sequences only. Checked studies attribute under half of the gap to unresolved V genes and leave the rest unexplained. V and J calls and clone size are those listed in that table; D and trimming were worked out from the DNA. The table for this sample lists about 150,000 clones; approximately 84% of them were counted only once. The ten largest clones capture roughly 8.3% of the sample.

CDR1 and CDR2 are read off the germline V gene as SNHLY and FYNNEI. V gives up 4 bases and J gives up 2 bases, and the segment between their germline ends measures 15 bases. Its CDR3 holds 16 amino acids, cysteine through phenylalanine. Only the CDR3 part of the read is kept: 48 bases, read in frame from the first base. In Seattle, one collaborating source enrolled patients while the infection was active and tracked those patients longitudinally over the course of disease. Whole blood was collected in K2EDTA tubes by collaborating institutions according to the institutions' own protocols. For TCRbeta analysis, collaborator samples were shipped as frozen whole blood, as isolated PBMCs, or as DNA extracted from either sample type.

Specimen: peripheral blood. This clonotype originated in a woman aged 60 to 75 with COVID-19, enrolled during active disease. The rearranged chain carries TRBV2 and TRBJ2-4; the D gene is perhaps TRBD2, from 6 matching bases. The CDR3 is CASSGDFLTTKNIQYF. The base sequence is TGTGCCAGCAGTGGGGACTTCCTCACGACCAAAAACATTCAGTACTTC.